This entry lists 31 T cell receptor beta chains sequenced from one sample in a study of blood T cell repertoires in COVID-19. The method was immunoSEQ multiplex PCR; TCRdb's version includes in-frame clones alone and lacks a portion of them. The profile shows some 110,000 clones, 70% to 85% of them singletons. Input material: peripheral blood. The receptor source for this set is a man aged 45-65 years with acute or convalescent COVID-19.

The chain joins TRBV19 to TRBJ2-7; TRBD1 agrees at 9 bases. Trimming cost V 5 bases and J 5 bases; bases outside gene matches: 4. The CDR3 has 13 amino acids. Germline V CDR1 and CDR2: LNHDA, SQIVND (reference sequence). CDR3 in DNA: TGTGCCAGTAGTTTACAGGGGGCCAACGAGCAGTACTTC. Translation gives CASSLQGANEQYF.

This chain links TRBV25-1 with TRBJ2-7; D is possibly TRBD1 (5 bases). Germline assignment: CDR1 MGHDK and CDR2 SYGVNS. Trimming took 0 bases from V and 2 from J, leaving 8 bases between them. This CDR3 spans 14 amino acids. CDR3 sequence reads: CASSEYLGAYEQYF. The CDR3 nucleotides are TGTGCCAGCAGTGAATATCTAGGGGCCTACGAGCAGTACTTC.

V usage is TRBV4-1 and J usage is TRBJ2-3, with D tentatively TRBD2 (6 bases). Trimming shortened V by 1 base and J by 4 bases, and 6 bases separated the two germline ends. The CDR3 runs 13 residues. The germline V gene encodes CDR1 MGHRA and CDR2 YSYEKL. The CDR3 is CASSQGEADTQYF. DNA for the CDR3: TGCGCCAGCAGCCAAGGGGAGGCAGATACGCAGTATTTT.

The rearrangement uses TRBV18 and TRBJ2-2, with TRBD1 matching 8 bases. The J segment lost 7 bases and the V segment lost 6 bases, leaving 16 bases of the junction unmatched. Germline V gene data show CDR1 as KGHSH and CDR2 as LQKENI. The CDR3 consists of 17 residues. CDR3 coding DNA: TGTGCCAGCTCCCCTAAAAAAGGACAGGGCGAAGACGGGGAGCTGTTTTTT. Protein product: CASSPKKGQGEDGELFF.

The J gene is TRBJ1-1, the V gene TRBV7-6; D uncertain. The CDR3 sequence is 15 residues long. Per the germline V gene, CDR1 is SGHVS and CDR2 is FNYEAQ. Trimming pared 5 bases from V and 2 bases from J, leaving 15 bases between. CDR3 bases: TGTGCCAGCAGCCCTCGGAGGCCCCCAAACACTGAAGCTTTCTTT. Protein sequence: CASSPRRPPNTEAFF.

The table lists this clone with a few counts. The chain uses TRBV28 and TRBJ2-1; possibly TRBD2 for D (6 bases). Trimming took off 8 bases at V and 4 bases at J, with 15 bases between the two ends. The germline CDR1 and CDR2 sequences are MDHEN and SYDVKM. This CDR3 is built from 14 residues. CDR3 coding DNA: TGTGCCAGCTCACGGAGGGAAGAGTACAATGAGCAGTTCTTC. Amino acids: CASSRREEYNEQFF.

CDR3 bases: TGTGCCATCAGGACCGGGACAGGGCGGCGGGAGCTGTTTTTT. Protein sequence: CAIRTGTGRRELFF. This chain joins TRBV10-3 and TRBJ2-2; 9 nucleotides match TRBD1. The CDR3 is 14 residues long. Looked up from germline, CDR1 is ENHRY and CDR2 is SYGVKD. Unmatched junction bases numbered 8, after V lost 6 bases and J lost 9 bases.

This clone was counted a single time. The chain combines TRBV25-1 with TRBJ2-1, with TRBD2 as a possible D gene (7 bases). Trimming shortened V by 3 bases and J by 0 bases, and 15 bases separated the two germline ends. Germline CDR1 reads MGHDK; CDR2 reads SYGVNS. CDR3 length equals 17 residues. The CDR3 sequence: CASSDRGGGGSYNEQFF. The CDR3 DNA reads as TGTGCCAGCAGTGATAGGGGGGGAGGAGGCTCCTACAATGAGCAGTTCTTC.

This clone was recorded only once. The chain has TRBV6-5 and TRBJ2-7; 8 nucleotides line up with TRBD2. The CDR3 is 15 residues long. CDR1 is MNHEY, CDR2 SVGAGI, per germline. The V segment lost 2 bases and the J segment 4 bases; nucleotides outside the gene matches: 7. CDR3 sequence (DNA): TGTGCCAGCAGTTACACCGCCGGGACTAGTTACGAGCAGTACTTC. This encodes CASSYTAGTSYEQYF.

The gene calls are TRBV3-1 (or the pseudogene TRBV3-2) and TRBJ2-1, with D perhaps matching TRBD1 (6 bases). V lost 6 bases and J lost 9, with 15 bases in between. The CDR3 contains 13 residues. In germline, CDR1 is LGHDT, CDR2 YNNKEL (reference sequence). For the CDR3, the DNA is TGTGCCAGCAGAGATACTCCACAGGGTGAGCAGTTCTTC. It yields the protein CASRDTPQGEQFF.

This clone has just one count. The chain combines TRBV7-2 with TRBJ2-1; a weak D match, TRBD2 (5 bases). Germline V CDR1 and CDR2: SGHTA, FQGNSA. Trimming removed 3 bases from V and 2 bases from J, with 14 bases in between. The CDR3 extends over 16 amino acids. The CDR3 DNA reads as TGTGCCAGCAGCTTTAGGAGCGGTCGGGCCTACAATGAGCAGTTCTTC. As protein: CASSFRSGRAYNEQFF.

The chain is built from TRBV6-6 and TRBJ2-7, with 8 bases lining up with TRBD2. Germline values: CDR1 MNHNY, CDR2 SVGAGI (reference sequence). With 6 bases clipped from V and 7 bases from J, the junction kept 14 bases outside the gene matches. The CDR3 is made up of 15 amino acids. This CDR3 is CASSQSGLAGREQYF. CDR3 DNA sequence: TGTGCCAGCAGCCAGTCCGGCTTAGCGGGAAGGGAGCAGTACTTC.

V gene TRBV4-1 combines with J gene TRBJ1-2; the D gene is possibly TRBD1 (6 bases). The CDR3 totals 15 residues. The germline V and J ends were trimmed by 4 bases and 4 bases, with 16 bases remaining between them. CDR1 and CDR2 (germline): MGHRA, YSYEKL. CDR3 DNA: TGCGCCAGCAGCCGCGACCGGGACACCATCTATGGCTACACCTTC. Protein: CASSRDRDTIYGYTF.

As DNA, the CDR3 is TGCGCCAGCAGCTACAACGACGGCGGCGGGGAGCTGTTTTTT. Encoded protein: CASSYNDGGGELFF. The chain combines TRBV5-1 with TRBJ2-2; D ambiguous. Germline V gene data show CDR1 as SGHRS and CDR2 as YFSETQ. Trimming removed 3 bases at V and 7 bases at J, with 13 bases between. There are 14 residues in the CDR3. Full variable domain (rest looked up from reference TRBV5-1 and TRBJ2-2): KAGVTQTPRYLIKTRGQQVTLSCSPISGHRSVSWYQQTPGQGLQFLFEYFSETQRNKGNFPGRFSGRQFSNSRSEMNVSTLELGDSALYLCASSYNDGGGELFFGEGSRLTVL.

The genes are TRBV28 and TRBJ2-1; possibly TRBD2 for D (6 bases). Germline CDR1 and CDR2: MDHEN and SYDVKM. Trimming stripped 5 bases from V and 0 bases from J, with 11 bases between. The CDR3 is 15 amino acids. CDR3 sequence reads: CASSPSDSSYNEQFF. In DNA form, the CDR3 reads TGTGCCAGCAGTCCTAGCGACAGCTCCTACAATGAGCAGTTCTTC.

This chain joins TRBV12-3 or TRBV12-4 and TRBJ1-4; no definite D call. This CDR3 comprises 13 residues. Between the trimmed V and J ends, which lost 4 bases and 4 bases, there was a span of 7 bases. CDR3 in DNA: TGTGCCAGCAGTTCCGGTCTTAATGAAAAACTGTTTTTT. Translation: CASSSGLNEKLFF.

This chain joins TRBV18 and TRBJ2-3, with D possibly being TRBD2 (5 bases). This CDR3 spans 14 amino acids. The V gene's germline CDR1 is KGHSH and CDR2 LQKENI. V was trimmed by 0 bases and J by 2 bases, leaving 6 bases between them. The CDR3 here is CASSPPGNTDTQYF. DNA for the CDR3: TGTGCCAGCTCACCACCCGGGAACACAGATACGCAGTATTTT.

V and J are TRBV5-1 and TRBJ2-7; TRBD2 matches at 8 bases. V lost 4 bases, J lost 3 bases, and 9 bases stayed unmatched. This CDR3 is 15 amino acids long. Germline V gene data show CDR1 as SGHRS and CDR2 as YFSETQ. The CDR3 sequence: CASSPGTRASYEQYF. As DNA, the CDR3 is TGCGCCAGCAGCCCCGGGACTAGAGCGAGCTACGAGCAGTACTTC.

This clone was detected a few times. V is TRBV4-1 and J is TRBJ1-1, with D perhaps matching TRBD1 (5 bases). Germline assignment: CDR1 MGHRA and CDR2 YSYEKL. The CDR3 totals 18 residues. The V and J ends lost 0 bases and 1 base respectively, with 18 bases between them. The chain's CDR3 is CASSQDRRGWMRNTEAFF. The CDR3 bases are TGCGCCAGCAGCCAAGATAGGAGGGGATGGATGAGGAACACTGAAGCTTTCTTT.

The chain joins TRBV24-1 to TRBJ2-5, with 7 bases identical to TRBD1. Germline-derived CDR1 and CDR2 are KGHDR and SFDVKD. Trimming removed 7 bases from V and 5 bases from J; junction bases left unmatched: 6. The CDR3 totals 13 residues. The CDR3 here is CATSRQGGETQYF. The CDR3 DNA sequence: TGTGCCACCAGCAGACAGGGTGGGGAGACCCAGTACTTC.

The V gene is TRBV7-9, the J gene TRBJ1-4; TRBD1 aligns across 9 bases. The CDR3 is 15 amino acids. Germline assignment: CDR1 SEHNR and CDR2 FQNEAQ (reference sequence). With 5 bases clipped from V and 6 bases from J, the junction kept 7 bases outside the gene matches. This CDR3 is CASSTSQGADEKLFF. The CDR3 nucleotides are TGTGCCAGCAGCACCTCACAGGGGGCTGATGAAAAACTGTTTTTT.

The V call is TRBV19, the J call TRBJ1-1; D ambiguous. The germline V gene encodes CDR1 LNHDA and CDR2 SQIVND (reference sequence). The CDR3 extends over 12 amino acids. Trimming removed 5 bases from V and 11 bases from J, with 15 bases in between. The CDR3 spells CASSPREGSAFF. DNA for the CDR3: TGTGCCAGTAGTCCCCGGGAAGGGAGTGCTTTCTTT.

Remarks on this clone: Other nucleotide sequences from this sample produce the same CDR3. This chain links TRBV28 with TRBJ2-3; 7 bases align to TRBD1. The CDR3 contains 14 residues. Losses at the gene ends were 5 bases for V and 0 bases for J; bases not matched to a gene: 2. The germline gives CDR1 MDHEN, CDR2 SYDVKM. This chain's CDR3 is CASSRQGSTDTQYF. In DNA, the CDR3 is TGTGCCAGCAGTCGACAGGGCAGCACAGATACGCAGTATTTT.

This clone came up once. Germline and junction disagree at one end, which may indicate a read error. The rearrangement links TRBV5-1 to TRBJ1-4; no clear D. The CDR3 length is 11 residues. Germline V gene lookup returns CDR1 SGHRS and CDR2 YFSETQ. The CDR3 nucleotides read TGCGCCAGCAGCCCCCTGAAATTACCGAGCTTT. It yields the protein CASSPLKLPSF.

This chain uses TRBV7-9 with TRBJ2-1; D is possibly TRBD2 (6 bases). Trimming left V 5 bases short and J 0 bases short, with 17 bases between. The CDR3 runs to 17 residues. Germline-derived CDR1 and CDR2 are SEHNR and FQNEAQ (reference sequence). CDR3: CASSTPRRGSSYNEQFF. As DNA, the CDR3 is TGTGCCAGCAGCACCCCCCGTCGGGGGAGCTCCTACAATGAGCAGTTCTTC.

The CDR3 reads CASSDSEDSNSPLHF. The CDR3, as DNA: TGTGCCAGCAGTGACTCAGAAGACAGTAATTCACCCCTCCACTTT. J is TRBJ1-6 and V is TRBV6-4, with D perhaps matching TRBD1 (5 bases). Germline CDR1 is MRHNA and CDR2 is SNTAGT. V was pared by 0 bases and J by 6 bases, with 9 bases between. The CDR3 totals 15 residues.

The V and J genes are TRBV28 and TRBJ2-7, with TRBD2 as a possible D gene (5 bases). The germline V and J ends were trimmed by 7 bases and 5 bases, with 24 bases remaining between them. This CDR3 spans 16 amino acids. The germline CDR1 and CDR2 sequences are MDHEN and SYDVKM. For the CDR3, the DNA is TGTGCCAGCACGCGCCTCAGGTCACTAGACTGGGACGAGCAGTACTTC. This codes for CASTRLRSLDWDEQYF. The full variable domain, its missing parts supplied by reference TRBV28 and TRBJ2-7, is DVKVTQSSRYLVKRTGEKVFLECVQDMDHENMFWYRQDPGLGLRLIYFSYDVKMKEKGDIPEGYSVSREKKERFSLILESASTNQTSMYLCASTRLRSLDWDEQYFGPGTRLTVT.

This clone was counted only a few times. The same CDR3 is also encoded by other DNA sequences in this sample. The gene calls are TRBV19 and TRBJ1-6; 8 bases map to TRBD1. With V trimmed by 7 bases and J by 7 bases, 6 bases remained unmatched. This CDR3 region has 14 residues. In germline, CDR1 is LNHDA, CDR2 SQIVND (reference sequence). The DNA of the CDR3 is TGTGCCAGTACGGAGACAGGGGCGAATTCACCCCTCCACTTT. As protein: CASTETGANSPLHF.

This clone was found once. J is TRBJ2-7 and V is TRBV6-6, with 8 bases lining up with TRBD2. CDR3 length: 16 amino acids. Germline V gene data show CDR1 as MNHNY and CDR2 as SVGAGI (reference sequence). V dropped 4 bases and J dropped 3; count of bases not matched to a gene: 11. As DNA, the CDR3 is TGTGCCAGCAGTTCAACCCTAGCGGGTACCCACTACGAGCAGTACTTC. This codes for CASSSTLAGTHYEQYF.

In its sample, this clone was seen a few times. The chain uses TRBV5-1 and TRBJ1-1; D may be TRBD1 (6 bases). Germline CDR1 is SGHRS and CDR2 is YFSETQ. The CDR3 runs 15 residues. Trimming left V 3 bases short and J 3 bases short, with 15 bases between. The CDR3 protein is CASSYPGEGHTEAFF. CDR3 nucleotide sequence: TGCGCCAGCAGCTACCCAGGGGAGGGACACACTGAAGCTTTCTTT.

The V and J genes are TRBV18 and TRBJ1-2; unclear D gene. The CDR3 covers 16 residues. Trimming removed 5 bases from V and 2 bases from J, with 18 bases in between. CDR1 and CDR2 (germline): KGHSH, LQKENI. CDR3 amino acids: CASSSQIGEDNYGYTF. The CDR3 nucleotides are TGTGCCAGCTCATCCCAGATCGGGGAGGACAACTATGGCTACACCTTC.